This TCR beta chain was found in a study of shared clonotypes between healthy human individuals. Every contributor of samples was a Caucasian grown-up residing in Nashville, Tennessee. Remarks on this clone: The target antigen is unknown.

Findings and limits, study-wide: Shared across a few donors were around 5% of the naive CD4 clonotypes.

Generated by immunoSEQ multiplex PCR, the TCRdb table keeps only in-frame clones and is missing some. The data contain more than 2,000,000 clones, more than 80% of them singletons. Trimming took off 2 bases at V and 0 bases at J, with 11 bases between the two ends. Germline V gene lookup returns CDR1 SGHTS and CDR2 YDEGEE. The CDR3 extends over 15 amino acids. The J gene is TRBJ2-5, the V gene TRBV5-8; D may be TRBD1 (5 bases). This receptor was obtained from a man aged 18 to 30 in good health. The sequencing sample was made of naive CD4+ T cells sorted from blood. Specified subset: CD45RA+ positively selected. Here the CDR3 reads CASSLGVGYQETQYF. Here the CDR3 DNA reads TGTGCCAGCAGCTTAGGGGTAGGGTACCAAGAGACCCAGTACTTC.